One and the same sample provided the 8 T cell receptor beta chains below, sequenced in a study of radiation and T cells in renal cell carcinoma. The method was immunoSEQ multiplex PCR; TCRdb's version includes in-frame clones alone and lacks a portion of them. Here the sample spans about 13,000 clones, 30% to 40% being singletons. Treatment reported: 15 Gy SBRT to primary tumor, nephrectomy 4 weeks later. Sequencing used tumor tissue, obtained from a patient whose treatment included radiotherapy and nephrectomy. Source of these receptors: a man aged 55 to 69 with renal cell carcinoma.

This clone was recorded a few times. V and J are TRBV7-2 and TRBJ2-1, with unresolved D. The germline V gene encodes CDR1 SGHTA and CDR2 FQGNSA. CDR3 size: 13 residues. V dropped 8 bases and J dropped 4 bases, with 12 bases sitting between them. The CDR3 DNA is TGTGCCAGCGACTCCTTCCCGTACAATGAGCAGTTCTTC. Residues: CASDSFPYNEQFF.

This clone was observed a handful of times. The V gene is TRBV7-6, the J gene TRBJ2-2; 8 nucleotides match TRBD1. The CDR3 covers 17 residues. V was clipped by 1 base and J by 3 bases; unmatched bases: 7. Germline CDR1 and CDR2: SGHVS and FNYEAQ. The CDR3 reads CASSLGRDRSYTGELFF. CDR3 DNA sequence: TGTGCCAGCAGCTTAGGGCGGGACAGGTCCTACACCGGGGAGCTGTTTTTT.

This clone was picked up a small number of times. The chain combines TRBV7-9 with TRBJ2-5, with no clear D. V was shortened by 4 bases and J by 2 bases, with 8 bases between the two germline ends. The CDR3 extends over 13 amino acids. From germline, CDR1 is SEHNR and CDR2 FQNEAQ (reference sequence). The CDR3 DNA sequence: TGTGCCAGCAGCTCGTGGCGTCAAGAGACCCAGTACTTC. Amino acids: CASSSWRQETQYF.

There are a few counts of this clone. The chain links TRBV11-2 to TRBJ2-5, with TRBD2 identical over 14 bases. V was clipped by 5 bases and J by 2 bases; unmatched bases: 7. Germline V lookup: CDR1 SGHAT, CDR2 FQNNGV. The CDR3 contains 17 residues. In DNA form, the CDR3 reads TGTGCCAGCAGCCCGCGGACTAGCGGGGGGATACAAGAGACCCAGTACTTC. It encodes CASSPRTSGGIQETQYF.

This sequence joins TRBV29-1 and TRBJ1-1; D remains unclear. The CDR3 extends over 15 amino acids. Per germline, CDR1 SQVTM and CDR2 ANQGSEA. Trimming pared 2 bases from V and 1 base from J, leaving 14 bases between. The CDR3 region has the DNA TGCAGCGTTGAAATACGAGGGCAGTGGAACACTGAAGCTTTCTTT. Its translation: CSVEIRGQWNTEAFF.

The chain couples TRBV9 to TRBJ1-1, with D possibly being TRBD1 (6 bases). V lost 4 bases to trimming and J lost 4 bases, with 17 bases between them. Per the germline V gene, CDR1 is SGDLS and CDR2 is YYNGEE. This CDR3 comprises 15 residues. The CDR3 bases are TGTGCCAGCAGCTCAAGAAGGGGAGGGGGCACTGAAGCTTTCTTT. As protein: CASSSRRGGGTEAFF.

The V and J genes are TRBV5-4 and TRBJ1-4; D gene ambiguous. Germline CDR1 reads SGHNT; CDR2 reads YYREEE (reference sequence). The germline V and J ends were trimmed by 0 bases and 8 bases, with 14 bases remaining between them. The CDR3 consists of 15 residues. CDR3 in DNA: TGTGCCAGCAGCTTGGAGATCGGGAGAGGCGAAAAACTGTTTTTT. Translating gives CASSLEIGRGEKLFF.

This clone was picked up a small number of times. This rearrangement joins TRBV5-6 to TRBJ1-2; the D gene is possibly TRBD1 (5 bases). This CDR3 is 15 amino acids long. CDR1 is SGHDT and CDR2 is YYEEEE in the germline V gene. The V end lost 4 bases, the J end lost 8 bases, and 21 bases lay between the germline ends. The chain's CDR3 is CASSPAGHSARGYTF. Written as DNA, the CDR3 is TGTGCCAGCAGCCCCGCGGGGCATTCTGCTAGGGGCTACACCTTC.